This TCR beta chain appears in the sequencing data of a study of T-cell memory formation after mild COVID-19. Study overall: TCR clusters were mostly donor specific.

TCRdb reanalysed the 5' RACE reads using MiXCR and keeps one entry per CDR3 protein. The table records about 340,000 distinct CDR3 sequences, 20% to 25% of them present only once. The germline gives CDR1 SGHTA, CDR2 FQGTGA. V lost 0 bases and J lost 2, with 9 bases in between. CDR3 length: 15 residues. Sample: PBMCs or a T cell subset sorted from them (not recorded which). The clonotype was recovered from a man aged 18-30 years who had mild COVID-19 (a few samples of this study predate the infection). Cell type and time point are not known. The chain has TRBV7-3 and TRBJ2-3; D is perhaps TRBD2 (6 bases). The DNA for the CDR3 is TGTGCCAGCAGCTTAACGGGGGGTCACACAGATACGCAGTATTTT. Translating gives CASSLTGGHTDTQYF. Full variable domain (rest looked up from reference TRBV7-3 and TRBJ2-3): GAGVSQTPSNKVTEKGKYVELRCDPISGHTALYWYRQSLGQGPEFLIYFQGTGAADDSGLPNDRFFAVRPEGSVSTLKIQRTERGDSAVYLCASSLTGGHTDTQYFGPGTRLTVL.